The clone carrying this T cell receptor beta chain was observed many times. Its antigen is unidentified. The data derive from a study of T-cell memory formation after mild COVID-19. Across the study: TCR clustering was largely donor specific. Whole-study findings and limits: Second-wave clones reaching peak frequency on day 37 lacked confirmed SARS-CoV-2 specificity.

cDNA libraries for TCR alpha and TCR beta, carrying sample barcodes and UMIs, came from 5'RACE with constant-segment primers. TCRdb fed the 5' RACE reads into MiXCR, producing one record per CDR3 protein. The table shows roughly 620,000 distinct CDR3 sequences, with under 20% occurring only once. The specimen was PBMCs or a T cell subset sorted from them (not recorded which). The sequence was collected from an adult woman who had mild COVID-19 (a few samples of this study predate the infection). Cell type and time point are not known.

The CDR3 reads CASSLAVPYPGELFF. DNA of the CDR3: TGTGCCAGCAGCTTGGCCGTCCCCTACCCCGGGGAGCTGTTTTTT. The chain employs TRBV7-6 and TRBJ2-2; D not certain. V dropped 3 bases and J dropped 6 bases, with 14 bases sitting between them. The CDR3 length is 15 residues. In germline, CDR1 is SGHVS, CDR2 FNYEAQ.